These 26 T cell receptor beta chains were all obtained from the same sample, sequenced in a study of T-cell memory formation after mild COVID-19. Each CDR3 protein is one row after TCRdb ran MiXCR on the 5' RACE reads. The profile shows a few hundred thousand distinct CDR3 sequences, 28% of them singletons. Sequenced: PBMCs or a T cell subset sorted from them (not recorded which). The receptors derive from an adult woman who had mild COVID-19 (a few samples of this study predate the infection). Cell type and time point are not known.

This clonotype showed up just a few times. The rearrangement links TRBV7-3 to TRBJ2-3; TRBD2 matches 12 bases. With 5 bases clipped from V and 0 bases from J, the junction kept 9 bases outside the gene matches. Germline V gives CDR1 SGHTA, CDR2 FQGTGA. The CDR3 spans 18 residues. CDR3 protein: CASSPTSGGTSSTDTQYF. CDR3 coding DNA: TGTGCCAGCAGCCCTACTAGCGGGGGGACCTCTAGCACAGATACGCAGTATTTT.

V is TRBV7-3 and J is TRBJ2-2; no firm D call. Germline values: CDR1 SGHTA, CDR2 FQGTGA. CDR3 length equals 12 residues. V was cut by 10 bases and J by 6 bases, with 12 bases left in between. The CDR3 sequence is CATGSPAGELFF. The CDR3, as DNA: TGTGCCACCGGAAGCCCTGCCGGGGAGCTGTTTTTT. Looking up the rest from reference TRBV7-3 and TRBJ2-2 gives the full variable domain: GAGVSQTPSNKVTEKGKYVELRCDPISGHTALYWYRQSLGQGPEFLIYFQGTGAADDSGLPNDRFFAVRPEGSVSTLKIQRTERGDSAVYLCATGSPAGELFFGEGSRLTVL.

In this sample, this clonotype turned up a few times. This chain connects TRBV2 to TRBJ2-7, with a weak D call TRBD2 (5 bases). The CDR3 is 14 amino acids. V was trimmed by 0 bases and J by 3 bases, leaving 9 bases between them. The germline V gene encodes CDR1 SNHLY and CDR2 FYNNEI. In nucleotides, the CDR3 is TGTGCCAGCAGTGAAGCTACCCGGGGCTACGAGCAGTACTTC. Amino acids: CASSEATRGYEQYF.

This CDR3 is CASSRLAGNTQYF. The CDR3, as DNA: TGTGCCAGCAGCCGACTAGCGGGAAATACGCAGTATTTT. V and J are TRBV12-3 or TRBV12-4 and TRBJ2-3, with 11 bases identical to TRBD2. The trim removed 6 bases at V and 7 bases at J, leaving 3 bases unmatched. CDR3 length: 13 residues.

The chain is built from TRBV4-1 and TRBJ2-7, with TRBD2 matching over 7 bases. Losses at the gene ends were 0 bases for V and 0 bases for J; bases not matched to a gene: 2. Germline-derived CDR1 and CDR2 are MGHRA and YSYEKL. The CDR3 has 15 residues. The CDR3 bases are TGCGCCAGCAGCCAAGATGGGGGGGGCTCCTACGAGCAGTACTTC. It codes for CASSQDGGGSYEQYF.

In this sample, this clonotype turned up a few times. The J gene is TRBJ2-1, the V gene TRBV6-2 or TRBV6-3, with 7 positions matching TRBD1. The J segment lost 9 bases and the V segment lost 11 bases, leaving 10 bases of the junction unmatched. The germline V gene encodes CDR1 MNHEY and CDR2 SVGEGT. The CDR3 consists of 12 residues. The CDR3 here is CAGSTGVLEQFF. In DNA, the CDR3 is TGTGCCGGAAGTACAGGGGTCCTTGAGCAGTTCTTC.

V and J are TRBV4-1 and TRBJ1-1; 10 bases line up with TRBD1. Germline CDR1 MGHRA, CDR2 YSYEKL. The CDR3 loop spans 16 amino acids. Germline trimming cut 1 base from V and 4 bases from J; bases unmatched to any gene: 6. In DNA form, the CDR3 reads TGCGCCAGCAGCCAAGCATACCGGGACAGGGGCACTGAAGCTTTCTTT. This translates into CASSQAYRDRGTEAFF.

The CDR3 here is CATSETRGRVNEQFF. CDR3 in DNA: TGTGCCACCAGTGAAACGCGCGGGAGGGTTAATGAGCAGTTCTTC. The gene calls are TRBV24-1 and TRBJ2-1; 9 bases line up with TRBD2. This CDR3 region has 15 residues. Germline CDR1 is KGHDR and CDR2 is SFDVKD. V trimming: 4 bases; J trimming: 7 bases; junction bases outside the gene matches: 7.

The chain has TRBV12-3 or TRBV12-4 and TRBJ2-3; D uncertain. Trimming left V 0 bases short and J 4 bases short, with 14 bases between. The CDR3 totals 16 residues. As DNA, the CDR3 is TGTGCCAGCAGTTTAGCCACTCCTCTGGTTTCAGATACGCAGTATTTT. Encoded protein: CASSLATPLVSDTQYF.

The chain has TRBV12-3 or TRBV12-4 and TRBJ2-1; perhaps TRBD2 as D (8 bases). V was cut by 5 bases and J by 5 bases, with 19 bases left in between. This CDR3 region has 16 residues. The CDR3 coding sequence is TGTGCCAGCAGTAGGGGGCCGGCGGGAGGTCACAATGAGCAGTTCTTC. Residues: CASSRGPAGGHNEQFF.

This clonotype has at least ten counts. The V call is TRBV12-3 or TRBV12-4, the J call TRBJ2-7; TRBD2 is a possible D gene (6 bases). V was shortened by 1 base and J by 0 bases, with 7 bases between the two germline ends. The CDR3 consists of 14 residues. The CDR3 region has the DNA TGTGCCAGCAGTTTAGGGGGGGACTCCTACGAGCAGTACTTC. Its translation is CASSLGGDSYEQYF.

This clonotype was seen more than once but under ten times. This chain joins TRBV12-3 or TRBV12-4 and TRBJ1-1; TRBD1 might be the D (6 bases). Trimming left V 8 bases short and J 1 base short, with 17 bases between. The CDR3 runs to 15 residues. The CDR3 DNA reads as TGTGCCAGCCGAAAAGGGGGGGCCAAGAACACTGAAGCTTTCTTT. Translation: CASRKGGAKNTEAFF.

The V and J genes are TRBV7-6 and TRBJ1-1; no clear D. Trimming pared 5 bases from V and 1 base from J, leaving 8 bases between. Germline V lookup: CDR1 SGHVS, CDR2 FNYEAQ. The CDR3 length is 13 residues. The chain's CDR3 is CASSHRRNTEAFF. DNA of the CDR3: TGTGCCAGCAGCCACCGTCGGAACACTGAAGCTTTCTTT.

Regarding this clonotype: A read error may produce the germline difference seen at one junction end. The gene calls are TRBV7-9 and TRBJ2-1, with D maybe TRBD1 (6 bases). The CDR3 consists of 16 residues. Per germline, CDR1 SEHNR and CDR2 FQNEAQ (reference sequence). The CDR3, as DNA: TGTGCCAGCAGTTCAGAGCCCGGGACAAATGACAAAGAGCAGTTCTTC. The encoded protein is CASSSEPGTNDKEQFF.

The chain recombines TRBV6-2 or TRBV6-3 with TRBJ2-7; D is uncertain. CDR3 length equals 11 residues. Trimming pared 6 bases from V and 11 bases from J, leaving 14 bases between. The germline V gene encodes CDR1 MNHEY and CDR2 SVGEGT. The CDR3 spells CASRHPSPEYF. CDR3 bases: TGTGCCAGCAGACACCCATCCCCTGAGTACTTC.

The J gene is TRBJ2-1, the V gene TRBV6-1, with D perhaps TRBD2 (6 bases). V was clipped by 5 bases and J by 7 bases, with 18 bases between them. The germline V gene encodes CDR1 MNHNS and CDR2 SASEGT. The CDR3 covers 15 residues. The CDR3 loop reads CASSPLALLGNEQFF. DNA for the CDR3: TGTGCCAGCAGTCCTCTAGCGCTCCTGGGGAATGAGCAGTTCTTC.

The V gene is TRBV24-1, the J gene TRBJ1-2; D uncertain. The CDR3 covers 13 residues. V gave up 10 bases and J gave up 0 bases, with 11 bases separating them. The germline gives CDR1 KGHDR, CDR2 SFDVKD. The CDR3 is CATSSGTNYGYTF. The CDR3 DNA reads as TGTGCCACATCATCTGGAACTAACTATGGCTACACCTTC.

Only a few counts were recorded for this clonotype. The V call is TRBV6-5, the J call TRBJ1-1; D is unclear. CDR1 MNHEY and CDR2 SVGAGI come from the germline V gene. This CDR3 is built from 15 residues. Trimming pared 6 bases from V and 6 bases from J, leaving 20 bases between. CDR3 protein: CASSRSERVKSEAFF. CDR3 DNA sequence: TGTGCCAGCAGCCGATCCGAAAGGGTGAAATCTGAAGCTTTCTTT.

V usage is TRBV29-1 and J usage is TRBJ2-1, with D unclear. Germline CDR1 and CDR2: SQVTM and ANQGSEA. The CDR3 has 13 amino acids. Trimming stripped 5 bases from V and 3 bases from J, with 11 bases between. The CDR3 DNA follows: TGCAGCGTTCGCCCCTCTAGCTACAATGAGCAGTTCTTC. Protein: CSVRPSSYNEQFF.

The rearrangement joins TRBV18 to TRBJ2-7; D may be TRBD1 or TRBD2 (5 bases each). Looked up from germline, CDR1 is KGHSH and CDR2 is LQKENI. Between the trimmed V and J ends, which lost 5 bases and 2 bases, there was a span of 16 bases. CDR3 size: 15 residues. CDR3 sequence: CASSTGTDLTYEQYF. The CDR3 bases are TGTGCCAGCTCAACCGGGACGGACTTAACCTACGAGCAGTACTTC.

V is TRBV7-9 and J is TRBJ2-5; the match to TRBD1 covers 8 bases. This CDR3 contains 16 residues. Germline CDR1 reads SEHNR; CDR2 reads FQNEAQ (reference sequence). The junction had 10 bases not matched to a gene; V was cut back by 1 base and J by 6 bases. The CDR3 DNA is TGTGCCAGCAGCTTAGGCGAGACAGGGGCAGCGAAGACCCAGTACTTC. As protein: CASSLGETGAAKTQYF. The full variable domain, rest sourced from reference TRBV7-9 and TRBJ2-5, is DTGVSQNPRHKITKRGQNVTFRCDPISEHNRLYWYRQTLGQGPEFLTYFQNEAQLEKSRLLSDRFSAERPKGSFSTLEIQRTEQGDSAMYLCASSLGETGAAKTQYFGPGTRLLVL.

This clonotype has only a few counts. The rearrangement uses TRBV7-2 and TRBJ1-4; no reliable D call. From germline, CDR1 is SGHTA and CDR2 FQGNSA. The V end was cut by 1 base, the J end by 6 bases, with 12 bases between. This CDR3 comprises 15 residues. The DNA for the CDR3 is TGTGCCAGCAGCTTAGTTTTGCGAAGGCATGAAAAACTGTTTTTT. Amino acid sequence: CASSLVLRRHEKLFF.

This clonotype was seen only a few times. V and J are TRBV12-3 or TRBV12-4 and TRBJ2-7; 7 bases fit TRBD2. This CDR3 contains 15 residues. V shed 3 bases and J 2 bases; nucleotides not matched to a gene: 7. CDR3 DNA: TGTGCCAGCAGTTTCGGAGGACTAGGGACCTACGAGCAGTACTTC. This codes for CASSFGGLGTYEQYF.

The chain joins TRBV9 to TRBJ2-4, with D perhaps matching TRBD1 or TRBD2 (5 bases each). V lost 0 bases to trimming and J lost 8 bases, with 12 bases between them. Per germline, CDR1 SGDLS and CDR2 YYNGEE. This CDR3 contains 14 residues. The CDR3 loop reads CASSVAWDPHIQYF. DNA for the CDR3: TGTGCCAGCAGCGTAGCTTGGGACCCCCACATTCAGTACTTC.

The rearrangement uses TRBV27 and TRBJ1-1, with 7 bases aligning to TRBD1. With V trimmed by 6 bases and J by 6 bases, 10 bases remained unmatched. The CDR3 has 14 residues. Germline V gene data show CDR1 as MNHEY and CDR2 as SMNVEV (reference sequence). CDR3 nucleotide sequence: TGTGCCAGCAGACCCAGACAGGGAGTACCTGAAGCTTTCTTT. Protein: CASRPRQGVPEAFF.

The genes are TRBV7-2 and TRBJ1-2; TRBD1 matches at 10 bases. The J segment lost 8 bases and the V segment lost 4 bases, leaving 1 base of the junction unmatched. The CDR3 is 12 residues long. Germline V gene sequence: CDR1 SGHTA, CDR2 FQGNSA. The CDR3 DNA reads TGTGCCAGCAGCTCGGGACAGGGGGGCTACACCTTC. Translating gives CASSSGQGGYTF.